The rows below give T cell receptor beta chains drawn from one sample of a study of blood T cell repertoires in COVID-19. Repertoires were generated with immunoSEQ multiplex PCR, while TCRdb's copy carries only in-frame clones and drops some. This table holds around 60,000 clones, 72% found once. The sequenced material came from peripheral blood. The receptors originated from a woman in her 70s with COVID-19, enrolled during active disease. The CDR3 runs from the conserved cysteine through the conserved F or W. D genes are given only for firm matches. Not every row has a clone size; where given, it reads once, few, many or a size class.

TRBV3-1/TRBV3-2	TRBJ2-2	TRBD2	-	TGTGCCAGCAGCCAAGTACGGTCTAGCGGGGGACCGAACACCGGGGAGCTGTTTTTT	CASSQVRSSGGPNTGELFF
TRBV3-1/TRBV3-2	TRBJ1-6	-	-	TGTGCCAGCAGCCCTGCCAGTCATTCACCCCTCCACTTT	CASSPASHSPLHF
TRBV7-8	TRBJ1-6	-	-	TGTGCCAGCAGCTTATCCGGGAGTCGTAATTCACCCCTCCACTTT	CASSLSGSRNSPLHF
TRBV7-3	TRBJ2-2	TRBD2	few	TGTGCCAGCAGTGTTACTAGCGGGAGGAGGTCGGGGGAGCTGTTTTTT	CASSVTSGRRSGELFF
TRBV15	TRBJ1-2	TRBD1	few	TGTGCCACCAGCAGTAGGACAGGGGACGGGGGCTACACCTTC	CATSSRTGDGGYTF
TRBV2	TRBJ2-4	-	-	TGTGCCAGCAAACTATCAGAAAACATTCAGTACTTC	CASKLSENIQYF
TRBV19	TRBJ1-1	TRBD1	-	TGTGCCAGTAGTCCAAGGGACAGGAACACTGAAGCTTTCTTT	CASSPRDRNTEAFF
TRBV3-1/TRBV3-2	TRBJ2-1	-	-	TGTGCCAGCAGCGTTACAGGGAATGAGCAGTTCTTC	CASSVTGNEQFF
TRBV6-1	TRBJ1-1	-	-	TGTGCCAGCAGTGAAGTACAGGGTACCACTGAAGCTTTCTTT	CASSEVQGTTEAFF
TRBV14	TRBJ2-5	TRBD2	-	TGTGCCAGCAGCCACCTAGCGGGAGGGCCGGGAGAGACCCAGTACTTC	CASSHLAGGPGETQYF
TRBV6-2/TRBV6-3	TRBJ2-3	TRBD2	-	TGTGCCAGCAGTTACTGGGCTAGCGGGAATAAAGATACGCAGTATTTT	CASSYWASGNKDTQYF
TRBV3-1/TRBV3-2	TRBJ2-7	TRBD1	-	TGTGCCAGCAGCCAAGGAATATCCCAGACAGGGTGTCCCACCTACGAGCAGTACTTC	CASSQGISQTGCPTYEQYF
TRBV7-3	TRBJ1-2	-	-	TGTGCCAGCAGCCCGGGTGACAGGATTGGCTACACCTTC	CASSPGDRIGYTF
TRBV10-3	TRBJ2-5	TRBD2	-	TGTGCCATCAGTGAGCGAACTAGCGGGACCCAGTACTTC	CAISERTSGTQYF
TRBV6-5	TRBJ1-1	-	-	TGTGCCAGCAGTTACTCTAGGAGGCGATCGGACACTGAAGCTTTCTTT	CASSYSRRRSDTEAFF
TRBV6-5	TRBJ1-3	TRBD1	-	TGTGCCAGCAGTTCCGGGACAGCACGGAGAAACACCATATATTTT	CASSSGTARRNTIYF
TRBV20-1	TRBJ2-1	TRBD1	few	TGCAGTGCAGGGACAGGGGATGAGCAGTTCTTC	CSAGTGDEQFF
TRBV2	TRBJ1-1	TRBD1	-	TGTGCCAGCAGTGCCACCGGGACAGGGAACACTGAAGCTTTCTTT	CASSATGTGNTEAFF